Listed here is a single TCR beta chain. This sample is part of a study of blood T cell repertoires in COVID-19. Study background: Italy, Spain and the United States were the sources of the convalescent and acute COVID-19 samples. Sample material is recorded as cDNA or gDNA derived from T cells, B-cell-depleted T cells, or PBMCs.

Authors' methods: How many nucleated cells were present was estimated from reference gene primer amplification. Some clones are missing from TCRdb's copy, which holds only in-frame ones; the method was immunoSEQ multiplex PCR. The D gene and trimming were derived from the DNA, and the V and J assignments and clone size from that table. The table has some 87,000 clones, approximately 78% seen once. The CDR3 is 15 amino acids. The junction had 10 bases not matched to a gene; V was cut back by 5 bases and J by 4 bases. Germline loops: CDR1 ENHRY, CDR2 SYGVKD. What was sequenced was peripheral blood. The chain recombines TRBV10-3 with TRBJ1-1; 7 bases fit TRBD1. This clonotype was obtained from a human donor in a cohort sampled during active COVID-19. DNA for the CDR3: TGTGCCATCAGTCCCGAACAGGGGAGCGGCACTGAAGCTTTCTTT. Translated, it gives CAISPEQGSGTEAFF.